The clone carrying this T cell receptor (beta chain) occurred once. These data come from a study of T cell changes during pregnancy in multiple sclerosis. Between the trimmed V and J ends, which lost 2 bases and 5 bases, there was a span of 11 bases. Per the germline V gene, CDR1 is LNHDA and CDR2 is SQIVND (reference sequence). This CDR3 spans 14 amino acids. Assay: immunoSEQ multiplex PCR; the TCRdb copy retains only in-frame clones and omits some. The table lists 58,000 or so clones, roughly 90% of them singletons. V usage is TRBV19 and J usage is TRBJ2-3; D is unresolved. The input for sequencing was peripheral blood, taken in the first trimester of pregnancy. The clonotype originates from a female donor with multiple sclerosis, enrolled in a pregnancy study. CDR3 DNA: TGTGCCAGTAGTATATCCTTAGCCCAAGATACGCAGTATTTT. As protein: CASSISLAQDTQYF.